These 5 T cell receptor beta chains share one sample of origin, sequenced in a study of blood T cell repertoires in COVID-19. Measured with immunoSEQ multiplex PCR; TCRdb has only the in-frame clones, and not every one. The sample contains approximately 150,000 clones, roughly 87% of which appear only once. The sequenced material came from peripheral blood. Source of these receptors: a woman aged 55-69 years with active or convalescent COVID-19.

The V and J genes are TRBV9 and TRBJ1-2, with D unresolved. Germline values: CDR1 SGDLS, CDR2 YYNGEE. This CDR3 has 14 residues. Trimming pared 3 bases from V and 0 bases from J, leaving 9 bases between. The CDR3 region is CASSAGGANYGYTF. The CDR3 coding sequence is TGTGCCAGCAGCGCCGGCGGTGCTAACTATGGCTACACCTTC.

The chain joins TRBV7-2 to TRBJ2-2; 7 positions agree with TRBD1. The CDR3 consists of 14 residues. The germline V gene has CDR1 SGHTA and CDR2 FQGNSA. The ends lost 8 bases at V and 0 bases at J; junction bases unmatched: 3. This CDR3 is CASHGTANTGELFF. The CDR3 coding sequence is TGTGCCAGCCACGGGACAGCGAACACCGGGGAGCTGTTTTTT.

This clone was counted a single time. The chain combines TRBV2 with TRBJ1-3; perhaps TRBD1 as D (5 bases). Per germline, CDR1 SNHLY and CDR2 FYNNEI. The CDR3 spans 15 residues. V dropped 4 bases and J dropped 0 bases, with 10 bases sitting between them. DNA for the CDR3: TGTGCCAGCAGTGGGGGGGTCCTCTCTGGAAACACCATATATTTT. This codes for CASSGGVLSGNTIYF.

The gene calls are TRBV5-4 and TRBJ2-5; 12 bases match TRBD1. This CDR3 comprises 16 residues. Germline trimming cut 4 bases from V and 1 base from J; bases unmatched to any gene: 5. Germline CDR1 reads SGHNT; CDR2 reads YYREEE (reference sequence). In DNA form, the CDR3 reads TGTGCCAGCAGCCCGAGGGACAGGGGGCTCCAAGAGACCCAGTACTTC. It specifies CASSPRDRGLQETQYF.

This chain connects TRBV6-5 to TRBJ2-5, with D tentatively TRBD2 (5 bases). This CDR3 is 14 amino acids long. The V end lost 2 bases, the J end lost 2 bases, and 9 bases lay between the germline ends. In germline, CDR1 is MNHEY, CDR2 SVGAGI. The CDR3: CASSYGGLQETQYF. As DNA, the CDR3 is TGTGCCAGCAGTTACGGCGGGCTACAAGAGACCCAGTACTTC.